The sample holds many counts of the clone carrying this T cell receptor (beta chain). The antigen is not known. RNA served as the template for amplifying TCR beta CDR3 regions. RT-PCR with HTBI primers came first, then second-round multiplex PCR. MiXCR was run by TCRdb on the multiplex PCR reads, yielding one entry per CDR3 protein. This table has about 480,000 distinct CDR3 sequences, roughly an eighth appearing once. This sample is part of a study of Graves' ophthalmopathy and Graves' hyperthyroidism. Study-wide points: A model built from 13 signatures distinguished ophthalmopathy from stable hyperthyroidism with approximately 90% sensitivity and 70% to 84% specificity. For predicting ophthalmopathy progression, the model had 70.59% sensitivity and approximately 72% specificity. Thyroid clonotypes that were expanded above 0.001 frequency mostly also appeared in blood.

The diagnostic workup employed clinical symptoms, serum thyroxine, TRAb, thyroid ultrasound and orbital computed tomography. There are 15 residues in the CDR3. Germline V gene sequence: CDR1 LNHNV, CDR2 YYDKDF (reference sequence). Losses at the gene ends were 4 bases for V and 3 bases for J; bases not matched to a gene: 4. The clonotype originates from a woman under 40 with Graves' ophthalmopathy. The chain recombines TRBV15 with TRBJ2-7; 12 nucleotides agree with TRBD1. The sample comprised blood. CDR3 DNA: TGTGCCACCAGCAAAGGGACAGGGGGCATCTACGAGCAGTACTTC. It is translated as CATSKGTGGIYEQYF.